This is a list of T cell receptor beta chains from one sample in a study of shared clonotypes between healthy human individuals. Produced via immunoSEQ multiplex PCR; TCRdb's table is partial and in-frame only. The table includes 1,500,000 or so clones, over 95% detected once. The sequenced material came from naive CD4+ T cells sorted from blood. These receptors all come from a man in his thirties or forties in good health. CDR3s include the opening cysteine and the closing phenylalanine or tryptophan. The D gene is left open where the match is weak. Rows give clone size only sometimes, using once, few, many, or a class for an expanded clone.

D,length,size,V,J,CDR3,DNA
.,13,.,TRBV7-6,TRBJ2-2,CASSFLGAGELFF,TGTGCCAGCAGCTTCCTCGGGGCTGGGGAGCTGTTTTTT
TRBD2,15,.,TRBV9,TRBJ2-1,CASSVVGPREAEQFF,TGTGCCAGCAGCGTAGTAGGGCCTCGGGAGGCTGAGCAGTTCTTC
TRBD2,15,.,TRBV9,TRBJ2-1,CASSVASGEYNEQFF,TGTGCCAGCAGCGTTGCCAGCGGGGAGTACAATGAGCAGTTCTTC
.,15,.,TRBV15,TRBJ1-3,CATSRDGGPGNTIYF,TGTGCCACCAGCAGAGATGGAGGGCCTGGAAACACCATATATTTT
TRBD2,15,.,TRBV5-4,TRBJ2-1,CASSLGLASTNEQFF,TGTGCCAGCAGCTTAGGACTAGCCTCTACCAATGAGCAGTTCTTC
.,14,once,TRBV5-4,TRBJ1-1,CASSLDRRNTEAFF,TGTGCCAGCAGCTTGGATCGCAGGAACACTGAAGCTTTCTTT
.,12,.,TRBV28,TRBJ1-2,CASSLRHYGYTF,TGTGCCAGCAGTTTACGTCACTATGGCTACACCTTC
TRBD2,17,.,TRBV5-1,TRBJ2-5,CASSSQNSGRAMETQYF,TGCGCCAGCAGCTCCCAGAATAGCGGGAGGGCAATGGAGACCCAGTACTTC
.,13,.,TRBV9,TRBJ2-5,CASSVGLEETQYF,TGTGCCAGCAGCGTCGGACTGGAAGAGACCCAGTACTTC
.,13,.,TRBV7-7,TRBJ2-3,CASSLGSTDTQYF,TGTGCTAGCAGCTTAGGCAGCACAGATACGCAGTATTTT
.,17,.,TRBV15,TRBJ2-7,CATSRGLRTASSYEQYF,TGTGCCACCAGCAGGGGACTTAGGACAGCTTCATCCTACGAGCAGTACTTC
.,13,.,TRBV2,TRBJ1-3,CASSQDSGNTIYF,TGTGCCAGCAGCCAGGACTCTGGAAACACCATATATTTT
.,15,.,TRBV6-5,TRBJ2-1,CASTDHPIQSNEQFF,TGTGCCAGCACCGACCACCCTATACAAAGCAATGAGCAGTTCTTC
.,13,.,TRBV19,TRBJ1-4,CASRDSGNEKLFF,TGTGCCAGTAGGGATTCGGGAAATGAAAAACTGTTTTTT
.,15,.,TRBV28,TRBJ1-3,CASTDLGVSGNTIYF,TGTGCCAGCACGGACTTGGGGGTCTCTGGAAACACCATATATTTT
TRBD1,12,.,TRBV5-4,TRBJ2-7,CASSDRGYEQYF,TGTGCCAGCAGTGACAGGGGCTACGAGCAGTACTTC
TRBD1,15,.,TRBV5-8,TRBJ2-1,CASSLEGLDRLKQFF,TGTGCCAGCAGCTTGGAGGGGTTGGACAGGCTTAAGCAGTTCTTC
TRBD2,15,.,TRBV5-1,TRBJ2-5,CASSLAGGQGETQYF,TGCGCCAGCAGCCTAGCGGGAGGCCAGGGAGAGACCCAGTACTTC
TRBD1,14,.,TRBV6-5,TRBJ2-7,CASGGTGGRYEQYF,TGTGCCAGCGGGGGGACAGGGGGCCGCTACGAGCAGTACTTC
TRBD2,13,.,TRBV7-3,TRBJ2-7,CASSPGLASEQYF,TGTGCCAGCAGTCCGGGACTAGCTAGCGAGCAGTACTTC
.,18,.,TRBV4-1,TRBJ2-4,CASSQDNPLGFVKNIQYF,TGCGCCAGCAGCCAAGATAATCCCCTTGGGTTTGTCAAAAACATTCAGTACTTC
.,15,.,TRBV9,TRBJ2-4,CASSAEGVAKNIQYF,TGTGCCAGCAGCGCGGAAGGGGTGGCCAAAAACATTCAGTACTTC
TRBD1,15,once,TRBV16,TRBJ1-2,CASSQYVTGDTGYTF,TGTGCCAGCAGCCAATATGTGACAGGGGATACTGGCTACACCTTC
.,16,.,TRBV5-1,TRBJ2-3,CASSLRLHEGTDTQYF,TGCGCCAGCAGCTTGCGGCTCCATGAAGGGACAGATACGCAGTATTTT
.,14,.,TRBV7-9,TRBJ2-2,CASSSGTRTGELFF,TGTGCCAGCAGCTCCGGGACCCGGACCGGGGAGCTGTTTTTT
.,11,few,TRBV28,TRBJ1-1,CASRTNTEAFF,TGTGCCAGCAGAACGAACACTGAAGCTTTCTTT
.,14,.,TRBV25-1,TRBJ2-6,CASSDYMYPNVLTF,TGTGCCAGCAGTGATTATATGTATCCCAACGTCCTGACTTTC
TRBD1,16,.,TRBV11-2,TRBJ2-3,CASSSILGTGLDTQYF,TGTGCCAGCAGCTCTATCCTAGGGACAGGTCTAGATACGCAGTATTTT
.,12,.,TRBV5-5,TRBJ2-7,CASSLAAYEQYF,TGTGCCAGCAGCTTGGCGGCTTACGAGCAGTACTTC
TRBD1,14,.,TRBV10-3,TRBJ1-5,CAISPSEGAPPQHF,TGTGCCATCAGCCCATCGGAGGGGGCCCCGCCCCAGCATTTT
.,15,.,TRBV5-4,TRBJ2-7,CASSLSGDRAYEQYF,TGTGCCAGCAGCTTGTCGGGGGATCGTGCCTACGAGCAGTACTTC
TRBD2,17,.,TRBV11-2,TRBJ2-7,CASSLHSASGMTYEQYF,TGTGCCAGCAGCCTACATTCAGCTAGCGGGATGACCTACGAGCAGTACTTC
.,14,.,TRBV5-1,TRBJ2-5,CASSLKHEQETQYF,TGCGCCAGCAGCTTGAAACACGAACAAGAGACCCAGTACTTC
TRBD2,16,.,TRBV6-5,TRBJ2-7,CASSYFSGTSRYEQYF,TGTGCCAGCAGTTACTTTTCCGGGACTAGTCGCTACGAGCAGTACTTC
.,15,.,TRBV7-9,TRBJ1-1,CASSLGVRGNTEAFF,TGTGCCAGCAGCTTAGGGGTCAGAGGGAACACTGAAGCTTTCTTT
.,18,.,TRBV11-2,TRBJ2-6,CASSSPRRDQTGANVLTF,TGTGCCAGCAGCTCCCCCCGGCGCGACCAGACTGGGGCCAACGTCCTGACTTTC